Sequencing of this T cell receptor beta chain was carried out in a study of blood T cell repertoires in COVID-19. Study overall: Acute and convalescent COVID-19 specimens originated in the United States, Italy and Spain. Nucleic acid was either cDNA or gDNA, and it came from T cells, B-cell-depleted T cells, or PBMCs.

Losses at the gene ends were 5 bases for V and 7 bases for J; bases not matched to a gene: 2. CDR3 length: 14 amino acids. The germline V gene encodes CDR1 SEHNR and CDR2 FQNEAQ (reference sequence). Source study methods: For nucleated cells, counts were estimated from reference gene primer amplification. Using immunoSEQ multiplex PCR, the repertoire was profiled, and TCRdb retains in-frame clones only, with some absent. Clonal size and the V and J genes are those of that table, whereas D and trimming came from the DNA. Found here are under 350,000 clones, 80% to 90% of them singletons; the top ten hold about 4%. Study members were between roughly 18 and 89 years old and lived in 20 to 30 US regions.

The clonotype was recovered from a woman aged 35 to 49 with acute COVID-19. The sample taken for sequencing was PBMCs or T cells enriched from blood (not recorded which). The V call is TRBV7-9, the J call TRBJ1-6; TRBD1 agrees at 10 bases. CDR3 nucleotide sequence: TGTGCCAGCAGCCGGGGACAGGGGAATTCACCCCTCCACTTT. Its translation is CASSRGQGNSPLHF. Using reference TRBV7-9 and TRBJ1-6 for the parts outside the CDR3, the full variable domain is DTGVSQNPRHKITKRGQNVTFRCDPISEHNRLYWYRQTLGQGPEFLTYFQNEAQLEKSRLLSDRFSAERPKGSFSTLEIQRTEQGDSAMYLCASSRGQGNSPLHFGNGTRLTVT.